The rows below give T cell receptor beta chains drawn from one sample of a study of vaccination and CD4 T cells after COVID-19. MiXCR, run by TCRdb on the PCR reads, gives a single entry per CDR3 protein. The sample lists approximately 15,000 distinct CDR3 sequences, 30% occurring once. For these TCRs, the target antigens are not known. Source material: cultured CD4+ T cells from blood. The receptors shown here come from a human donor with COVID-19. CDR3s include the opening cysteine and the closing phenylalanine or tryptophan. D genes are given only for firm matches. Only part of the rows carry a size: once, few, many, or a class if the clone is expanded.

d_call	v_call	j_call	clone_size	cdr3_nt	cdr3_aa
-	TRBV7-3	TRBJ2-3	-	TGTGCCAGCAGCTTAGACGGGACAGATACGCAGTATTTT	CASSLDGTDTQYF
TRBD1	TRBV30	TRBJ2-5	few	TGTGCCTGGAGTGTAAACTCGGGACAGCAAGAGACCCAGTACTTC	CAWSVNSGQQETQYF
-	TRBV10-2	TRBJ2-3	-	TGCGCCAGCAGTGATGGACGGATCACAGATACGCAGTATTTT	CASSDGRITDTQYF
-	TRBV19	TRBJ2-7	few	TGTGCCAGTACTGACATTTTTGGTTCCTACGAGCAGTACTTC	CASTDIFGSYEQYF
-	TRBV20-1	TRBJ2-7	few	TGCAGTGCTAGACGAGACAGAGGCACTACCTCCTACGAGCAGTACTTC	CSARRDRGTTSYEQYF
TRBD1	TRBV7-6	TRBJ2-7	few	TGTGCCAGCAGCTTAGGGGTCGGACAGGGCAGCTCCTACGAGCAGTACTTC	CASSLGVGQGSSYEQYF
-	TRBV6-1	TRBJ1-4	few	TGTGCCAGCAGCGGCAGGATTTATGAAAAACTGTTTTTT	CASSGRIYEKLFF
-	TRBV27	TRBJ1-5	-	TGTGCCAGCAGCTCGGAGGAAGGTCAGCCCCAGCATTTT	CASSSEEGQPQHF
-	TRBV6-2/TRBV6-3	TRBJ2-5	-	TGTGCCAGCAGTTCGTCGGCCAGACAAGAGACCCAGTACTTC	CASSSSARQETQYF
-	TRBV19	TRBJ1-2	-	TGTGCCAGTACCACGACGACCGGGGACTATGGCTACACCTTC	CASTTTTGDYGYTF
TRBD1	TRBV12-3/TRBV12-4	TRBJ2-1	-	TGTGCCGGGGGACAGGGAGGTGAGCAGTTCTTC	CAGGQGGEQFF
-	TRBV12-3/TRBV12-4	TRBJ2-5	-	TGTGCCAGCAGTCCCGAACTGGGGACCCAGTACTTC	CASSPELGTQYF
-	TRBV20-1	TRBJ1-5	-	TGCAGTGCTGAAACGGACGGAGGAACCCTTGACAATCAGCCCCAGCATTTT	CSAETDGGTLDNQPQHF
-	TRBV15	TRBJ1-2	few	TGTGCCACCAGCAACCAGCCCAACCCTCAAGGCTACACCTTC	CATSNQPNPQGYTF
-	TRBV2	TRBJ1-2	-	TGTGCCAGCACGACTGAAAACTATGGCTACACCTTC	CASTTENYGYTF
-	TRBV11-2	TRBJ1-2	-	TGTGCCAGCAGCGTACTCCGGGACGGGGGAGGCTACACCTTC	CASSVLRDGGGYTF
-	TRBV19	TRBJ1-4	-	TGTGCCAGTAGTATGTACGGGCCACTGGTTAATGAAAAACTGTTTTTT	CASSMYGPLVNEKLFF
-	TRBV28	TRBJ1-1	few	TGTGCCTCCAAACAGAACACTGAAGCTTTCTTT	CASKQNTEAFF
TRBD1	TRBV18	TRBJ2-4	-	TGTGCCAGCTCACCTTCGGACAGGGGGAACATTCAGTACTTC	CASSPSDRGNIQYF
TRBD1	TRBV7-2	TRBJ2-5	-	TGTGCCAGCAGCACTTCCGGGACAGGGTGGCAAGAGACCCAGTACTTC	CASSTSGTGWQETQYF
-	TRBV25-1	TRBJ2-7	few	TGTGCCAGCAGCGATAGCTACGAGCAGTACTTC	CASSDSYEQYF
TRBD2	TRBV3-1	TRBJ2-7	-	TGTGCCAGCAGCCCACGGGAGGCCTCCGAGCAGTACTTC	CASSPREASEQYF
-	TRBV5-4	TRBJ2-5	-	TGTGCCAGCAGCGGGTCGAAGGAGACCCAGTACTTC	CASSGSKETQYF
TRBD1	TRBV6-1	TRBJ2-2	-	TGTGCCAGCACCAAGAAGGGACAGGGGGCGCTTGTTAGCACCGGGGAGCTGTTTTTT	CASTKKGQGALVSTGELFF
-	TRBV5-6	TRBJ1-6	-	TGTGCCAGCAGCTTTGGACAGACTAATTCACCCCTCCACTTT	CASSFGQTNSPLHF
-	TRBV20-1	TRBJ2-4	few	TGCAGTGCCAAGGGCGGCAGGGGTGGTGACATAGCCAAAAACATTCAGTACTTC	CSAKGGRGGDIAKNIQYF
TRBD1	TRBV15	TRBJ1-3	few	TGTGCCACCAGCAGAGAGACAGGGAACTCTGGAAACACCATATATTTT	CATSRETGNSGNTIYF
-	TRBV6-2/TRBV6-3	TRBJ2-5	few	TGTGCCAGCAGGGACATTTCCGAGACCCAGTACTTC	CASRDISETQYF
-	TRBV5-4	TRBJ1-2	-	TGTGCCAGCAGCTTGATGAGGGGGGGCTATGGCTACACCTTC	CASSLMRGGYGYTF
TRBD1	TRBV20-1	TRBJ1-1	few	TGCAGTGCTCCGACAGGGAAAATGAACACTGAAGCTTTCTTT	CSAPTGKMNTEAFF
-	TRBV14	TRBJ2-3	-	TGTGCCAGCAGCCAACAGCTAGCTAGCACAGATACGCAGTATTTT	CASSQQLASTDTQYF
-	TRBV24-1	TRBJ2-7	few	TGTGCCACCAGTGATTACAGGACCGCCTACGAGCAGTACTTC	CATSDYRTAYEQYF
-	TRBV7-2	TRBJ2-5	few	TGTGCCAGCAGCTTAACCGGGACCCAGTACTTC	CASSLTGTQYF
-	TRBV6-5	TRBJ1-2	few	TGTGCCAGCAGTTACGGGATGACGGGCTATGGCTACACCTTC	CASSYGMTGYGYTF
-	TRBV7-8	TRBJ1-2	few	TGTGCCAGCAGCAACCGGGACGGATCTAACTATGGCTACACCTTC	CASSNRDGSNYGYTF
TRBD1	TRBV28	TRBJ1-5	few	TGTGCCAGCAGTACAGGGGTTCGGCCCCAGCATTTT	CASSTGVRPQHF
TRBD2	TRBV18	TRBJ2-3	-	TGTGCCAGCTCACCAGGGCTAGCGGGGCAGACAGATACGCAGTATTTT	CASSPGLAGQTDTQYF
TRBD1	TRBV7-2	TRBJ1-2	-	TGTGCCAGCAGCCTACAGGGGAACAACTATGGCTACACCTTC	CASSLQGNNYGYTF
-	TRBV18	TRBJ1-2	-	TGTGCCAGCTCGCCGGGTCAGGGCTGCACCTTC	CASSPGQGCTF
-	TRBV5-4	TRBJ1-2	-	TGTGCCAGCAGCTTGGGGGGACGAAACTATGGCTACACCTTC	CASSLGGRNYGYTF
TRBD1	TRBV5-1	TRBJ1-1	-	TGCGCCAGCACCTTGACCACGGGACAGGGGGCGCTGGGCACTGAAGCTTTCTTT	CASTLTTGQGALGTEAFF
-	TRBV6-1	TRBJ2-5	few	TGTGCCAGCAGACTTGGCGGTAGAGAGACCCAGTACTTC	CASRLGGRETQYF
-	TRBV10-3	TRBJ2-3	-	TGTGCCACTACACCGGACACAGGAGGTTCGGGTACGCAGTATTTT	CATTPDTGGSGTQYF
-	TRBV6-1	TRBJ1-6	-	TGTGCCAGCACTCGGGGGCTGAGTTCACCCCTCCACTTT	CASTRGLSSPLHF
TRBD2	TRBV10-3	TRBJ2-3	few	TGTGCCATCAGGGAAGTCAGCGGGGGTATAACAGATACGCAGTATTTT	CAIREVSGGITDTQYF
TRBD1	TRBV28	TRBJ1-2	few	TGTGCCAGCAGTATAGGGACAGCGCTCTATGGCTACACCTTC	CASSIGTALYGYTF
TRBD2	TRBV29-1	TRBJ2-1	-	TGCAGCGTTGGGGGGACTAGCGAGAGCTCCTACAATGAGCAGTTCTTC	CSVGGTSESSYNEQFF
-	TRBV5-5	TRBJ1-5	-	TGTGCCAGCAGCGCCGGACAGCTTCATCAGCCCCAGCATTTT	CASSAGQLHQPQHF
TRBD1	TRBV2	TRBJ2-2	-	TGTGCCAGCAGGGAGACAGGGTTGAACACCGGGGAGCTGTTTTTT	CASRETGLNTGELFF
TRBD2	TRBV2	TRBJ2-5	-	TGTGCCAGCAGACCCGGACTAGATAGTTTAGAGACCCAGTACTTC	CASRPGLDSLETQYF
-	TRBV11-2	TRBJ1-5	-	TGTGCCAGCAGCCCCCTCGGGAGGCATCAGCCCCAGCATTTT	CASSPLGRHQPQHF
-	TRBV7-6	TRBJ2-7	few	TGTGCCAGCAGCAGAGTGGCGAGGGACTACGAGCAGTACTTC	CASSRVARDYEQYF
-	TRBV5-4	TRBJ1-2	-	TGTGCCAGCAGCTCCCCCGGGGGGGTAGCTAACTATGGCTACACCTTC	CASSSPGGVANYGYTF